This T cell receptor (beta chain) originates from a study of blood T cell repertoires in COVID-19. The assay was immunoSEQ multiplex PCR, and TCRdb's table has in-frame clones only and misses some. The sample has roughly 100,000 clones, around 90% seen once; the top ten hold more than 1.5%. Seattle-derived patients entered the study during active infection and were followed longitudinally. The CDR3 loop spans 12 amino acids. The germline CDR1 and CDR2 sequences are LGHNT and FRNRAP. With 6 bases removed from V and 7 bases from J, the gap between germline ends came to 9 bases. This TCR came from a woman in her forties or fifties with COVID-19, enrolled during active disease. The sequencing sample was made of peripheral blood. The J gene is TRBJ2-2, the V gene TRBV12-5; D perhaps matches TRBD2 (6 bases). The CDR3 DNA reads TGTGCTAGTGGGGAGGGGCTCGGGGAGCTGTTTTTT. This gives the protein CASGEGLGELFF.